These 11 T cell receptor beta chains were all obtained from the same sample, sequenced in a study of vaccination and CD4 T cells after COVID-19. These receptors have no identified antigens. Cultured CD4+ T-cell DNA underwent Oncomine TCR Beta short-read sequencing. TCRdb re-derived calls from the PCR reads in MiXCR, one entry per CDR3 protein. Counted here are 6,000 to 8,000 distinct CDR3 sequences, less than 25% occurring once; the ten biggest clones make up about 10%. Treatment in this sample: roughly 11-day PBMC culture with coronavirus spike peptide pools or control peptides (ViraFEST assay). This material consisted of CD4+ T cells from blood, cultured in vitro, taken after SARS-CoV-2 vaccination. The receptor source for this set is a human donor who had recovered from COVID-19.

CDR3 DNA: TGTGCCAGCAGTTTAGGGACAGGGGCCTACAATGAGCAGTTCTTC. Translated, it gives CASSLGTGAYNEQFF. This chain joins TRBV12-3 or TRBV12-4 and TRBJ2-1, with TRBD1 matching over 9 bases. V lost 1 base, J lost 2 bases, and 0 bases stayed unmatched. The CDR3 runs to 15 residues.

This clonotype was seen ten or more times. The chain joins TRBV15 to TRBJ2-1, with TRBD1 identical over 11 bases. The CDR3 spans 21 residues. CDR1 LNHNV and CDR2 YYDKDF come from the germline V gene (reference sequence). The V gene end was trimmed by 0 bases and the J gene end by 4 bases; junction bases not matched to a gene: 17. The CDR3 DNA sequence: TGTGCCACCAGCAGAGATTCCCGATTCGTCGTCGGGACAGGGGGATACAATGAGCAGTTCTTC. Residues: CATSRDSRFVVGTGGYNEQFF.

In this sample, this clonotype turned up many times. This rearrangement joins TRBV7-2 to TRBJ2-1; tentative D call: TRBD2 (5 bases). Trimming removed 3 bases at V and 10 bases at J, with 10 bases between. Looked up from germline, CDR1 is SGHTA and CDR2 is FQGNSA. The CDR3 has 12 residues. The DNA for the CDR3 is TGTGCCAGCAGCTTCCAACTAGGGGAGCAGTTCTTC. Protein: CASSFQLGEQFF.

V gene TRBV6-1 combines with J gene TRBJ2-6; 9 nucleotides line up with TRBD1. CDR1 and CDR2 (germline): MNHNS, SASEGT. The CDR3 runs 20 residues. The junction had 15 bases not matched to a gene; V was cut back by 3 bases and J by 3 bases. CDR3 sequence (DNA): TGTGCCAGCAGTGACTCCCTAGGACAGGGGTTTCCGTTTGGGGCCAACGTCCTGACTTTC. Amino acid sequence: CASSDSLGQGFPFGANVLTF.

The chain links TRBV2 to TRBJ1-6, with 10 bases fitting TRBD1. J gave up 5 bases and V 5 bases, and 3 bases lay outside the gene matches. CDR1 is SNHLY and CDR2 is FYNNEI in the germline V gene. The CDR3 is 15 residues long. CDR3 sequence (DNA): TGTGCCAGCAGTAGAGGGACAGGGGATAATTCACCCCTCCACTTT. Its protein product is CASSRGTGDNSPLHF.

J is TRBJ1-2 and V is TRBV14, with D hard to call. This CDR3 region has 13 residues. CDR1 and CDR2 (germline): SGHDN, FVKESK. V lost 1 base and J lost 1, with 4 bases in between. The CDR3 sequence: CASSQGGNYGYTF. The CDR3 region has the DNA TGTGCCAGCAGCCAAGGGGGTAACTATGGCTACACCTTC.

This clonotype has more than one count but fewer than ten. The gene calls are TRBV2 and TRBJ2-5; no definite D call. CDR3 length: 11 residues. The ends were cut back, 4 bases at V and 5 bases at J, with 5 bases in the middle. Per the germline V gene, CDR1 is SNHLY and CDR2 is FYNNEI. The CDR3 sequence: CASSVRETQYF. In DNA form, the CDR3 reads TGTGCCAGCAGTGTCCGGGAGACCCAGTACTTC. The full variable domain, completed using reference TRBV2 and TRBJ2-5, is EPEVTQTPSHQVTQMGQEVILRCVPISNHLYFYWYRQILGQKVEFLVSFYNNEISEKSEIFDDQFSVERPDGSNFTLKIRSTKLEDSAMYFCASSVRETQYFGPGTRLLVL.

Only a few counts were recorded for this clonotype. This rearrangement joins TRBV10-3 to TRBJ1-5; D is perhaps TRBD1 (5 bases). The length of the CDR3 is 15 residues. CDR1 is ENHRY and CDR2 is SYGVKD in the germline V gene. Between the trimmed V and J ends, which lost 8 bases and 4 bases, there was a span of 18 bases. The CDR3: CAIGRQGDANQPQHF. In DNA form, the CDR3 reads TGTGCCATCGGACGACAAGGGGATGCGAATCAGCCCCAGCATTTT.

Judged by abundance, this clonotype is medium-sized. This chain links TRBV28 with TRBJ1-2, with D unclear. Trimming left V 6 bases short and J 4 bases short, with 12 bases between. The CDR3 runs 13 residues. Germline CDR1 is MDHEN and CDR2 is SYDVKM. The CDR3 reads CASRGQAVYGYTF. The CDR3 DNA follows: TGTGCCAGCAGGGGCCAGGCGGTCTATGGCTACACCTTC.

This chain joins TRBV27 and TRBJ2-7; D tentatively fits TRBD1 or TRBD2 (5 bases each). Germline V gives CDR1 MNHEY, CDR2 SMNVEV (reference sequence). Trimming took off 3 bases at V and 2 bases at J, with 17 bases between the two ends. The CDR3 has 16 amino acids. Written as DNA, the CDR3 is TGTGCCAGCAGTTTGGGGACCGAAAAAAGAGCCTACGAGCAGTACTTC. Protein: CASSLGTEKRAYEQYF.

In this sample, this clonotype turned up a few times. V usage is TRBV5-5 and J usage is TRBJ2-7; tentatively, D is TRBD1 or TRBD2 (5 bases each). Germline CDR1 and CDR2: SGHKS and YYEKEE (reference sequence). V lost 0 bases and J lost 6, with 16 bases in between. The CDR3 length is 15 residues. The CDR3 bases are TGTGCCAGCAGCTTGGGGCAGGGCGAGGGTCTCGAGCAGTACTTC. Translated, it gives CASSLGQGEGLEQYF.